This T cell receptor (beta chain) was recorded in a study of Graves' ophthalmopathy and Graves' hyperthyroidism. Study context: Peripheral blood was gathered at first diagnosis, ahead of any treatment whatsoever.

At least ten counts were recorded for this clonotype. Its target is not known. Certain patients were not enrolled. These were patients with other autoimmune diseases, uncontrolled infections, pregnancy or lactation. V lost 8 bases, J lost 5 bases, and 6 bases stayed unmatched. Germline V gives CDR1 SGHRS, CDR2 YFSETQ. This CDR3 has 13 amino acids. Amplified material comprised TCR beta CDR3 regions derived from RNA transcripts. HTBI primers primed a first-round RT-PCR, and a second-round multiplex PCR followed. TCRdb reprocessed the multiplex PCR reads via MiXCR and lists one record per CDR3 protein. This sample yields 450,000 or so distinct CDR3 sequences, of which roughly an eighth are seen a single time; 9.8% belongs to the top ten. Study outcomes and limitations: With around 88% sensitivity and over 65% specificity, a 13-signature model separated ophthalmopathy from stable hyperthyroidism. Most thyroid clonotypes with frequency above 0.001 were detected in blood too.

This receptor was obtained from a woman in her 30s with Graves' ophthalmopathy. J is TRBJ2-5 and V is TRBV5-1; TRBD2 matches at 10 bases. Material for sequencing was blood. CDR3 sequence reads: CASQRGGGETQYF. In nucleotides, the CDR3 is TGCGCCAGTCAGCGGGGGGGCGGTGAGACCCAGTACTTC.